This T cell receptor (beta chain) was observed in a study of T-cell reconstitution after alpha-beta-depleted transplantation in children (dated by TCRdb to about 2016). Looking at the study overall: T-cell immune reconstitution after TCRalphabeta/CD19-depleted allogeneic hematopoietic cell transplantation in children was quantitatively tracked in the study by means of TCR repertoire profiling.

The treatment or condition label corresponds to: allogeneic hematopoietic cell transplantation with graft depleted of TCRalphabeta T cells and CD19 B cells. TCRalphabeta/CD19-depleted allogeneic hematopoietic cell grafts were given to the transplant recipients, all of whom were children. The method was PCR. The sequencer was an Illumina HiSeq 2500. To normalize quantification of the TCRbeta repertoire, the TCR libraries were built with molecular barcoding that relied on unique molecular identifiers. TCRdb redid the processing of the public reads, applying fastp at Q25 and MiXCR, and retained in-frame beta chains. Each entry merges the rows of one CDR3 protein and shows their most common DNA and genes. Across this sample there are some 550,000 distinct CDR3 sequences, with under 25% seen only once. The top ten clonotypes cover about 14% of the sample. The CDR3 has 16 amino acids, counting the end cysteine and phenylalanine. Of the read, only the CDR3 DNA is kept; its 48 bases are in frame from base 1. CDR1 is given as MGHRA and CDR2 as YSYEKL, both from the germline V gene. V sheds 0 bases and J sheds 0 bases, leaving 9 bases between their ends.

The table lists this clonotype with a count of one. Its antigen is currently not known. Base qualities were left out, and no much larger clone turns up one base away. One read alone provides weak support. What the study reported, not specific to this receptor: The high TCRbeta diversity at day 60 in some patients was ascribed to recipient T cells and intrathymic progenitors that had survived conditioning. Apparently early alphabetaT-cell count recovery about two months after transplant reportedly relied on only several hundred rapidly expanded clones derived from non-depleted graft cells. The frequencies of hyperexpanded clones fell over the following months, and after one year, T-cell counts and TCRbeta diversity were mostly attributed to newly produced T cells.

Here the sequenced sample was PBMCs, mostly from graft donor cells, taken 360 days after TCRalphabeta/CD19-depleted stem cell transplant. This TCR was recovered from a boy in the first two years of life who had a stem cell transplant for acute myeloid leukemia, so the T cells may come from the graft donor. The rearranged segments are TRBV4-1 and TRBJ2-1, with the D gene too uncertain to name. In nucleotides, the sequence is TGCGCCAGCAGCCAAGAAATCCCCAGCTCCTACAATGAGCAGTTCTTC. It translates to CASSQEIPSSYNEQFF.